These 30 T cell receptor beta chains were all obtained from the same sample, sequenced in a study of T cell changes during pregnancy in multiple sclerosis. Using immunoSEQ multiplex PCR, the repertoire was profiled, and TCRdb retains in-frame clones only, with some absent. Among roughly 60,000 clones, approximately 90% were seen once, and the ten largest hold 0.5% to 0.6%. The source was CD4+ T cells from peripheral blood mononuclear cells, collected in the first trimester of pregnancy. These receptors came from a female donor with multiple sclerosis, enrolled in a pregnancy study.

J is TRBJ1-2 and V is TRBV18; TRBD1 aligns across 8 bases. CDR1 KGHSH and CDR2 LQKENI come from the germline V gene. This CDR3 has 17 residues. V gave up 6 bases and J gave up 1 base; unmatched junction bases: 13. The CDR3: CASSQLSGTGDNYGYTF. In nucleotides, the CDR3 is TGTGCCAGCTCGCAACTCTCCGGGACAGGTGATAACTATGGCTACACCTTC.

The CDR3 DNA follows: TGTGCCAGCAGTGAAGAGTCAGGCAATCAGCCCCAGCATTTT. As protein: CASSEESGNQPQHF. The V gene is TRBV2, the J gene TRBJ1-5; D gene unclear. Trimming shortened V by 1 base and J by 2 bases, and 6 bases separated the two germline ends. This CDR3 spans 14 amino acids. The germline gives CDR1 SNHLY, CDR2 FYNNEI.

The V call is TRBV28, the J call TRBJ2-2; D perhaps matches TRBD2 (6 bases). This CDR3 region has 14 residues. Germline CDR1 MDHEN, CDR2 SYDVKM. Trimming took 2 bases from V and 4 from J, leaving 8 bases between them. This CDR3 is CASSLGGTTGELFF. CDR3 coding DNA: TGTGCCAGCAGTTTAGGGGGGACCACCGGGGAGCTGTTTTTT.

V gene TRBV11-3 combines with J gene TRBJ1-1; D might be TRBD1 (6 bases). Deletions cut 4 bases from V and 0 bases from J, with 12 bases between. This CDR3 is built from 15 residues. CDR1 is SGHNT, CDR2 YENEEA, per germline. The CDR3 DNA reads TGTGCCAGCAGCTCTTCGGACAGTTTGAACACTGAAGCTTTCTTT. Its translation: CASSSSDSLNTEAFF. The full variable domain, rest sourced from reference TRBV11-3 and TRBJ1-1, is EAGVVQSPRYKIIEKKQPVAFWCNPISGHNTLYWYLQNLGQGPELLIRYENEEAVDDSQLPKDRFSAERLKGVDSTLKIQPAELGDSAVYLCASSSSDSLNTEAFFGQGTRLTVV.

CDR3 amino acids: CASSLIGGGQPQHF. The CDR3 nucleotides read TGTGCCAGCAGCTTAATCGGGGGGGGTCAGCCCCAGCATTTT. This chain joins TRBV28 and TRBJ1-5; D may be TRBD1 (5 bases). The CDR3 is 14 amino acids. V lost 6 bases and J 6 bases, leaving 15 bases between the germline ends. Germline loops: CDR1 MDHEN, CDR2 SYDVKM.

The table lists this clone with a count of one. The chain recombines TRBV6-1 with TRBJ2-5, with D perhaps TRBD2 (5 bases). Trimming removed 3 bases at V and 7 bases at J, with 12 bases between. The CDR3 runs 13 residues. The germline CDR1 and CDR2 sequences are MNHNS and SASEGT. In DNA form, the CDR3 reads TGTGCCAGCAGTGACGGACTGGGTCGGACCCAGTACTTC. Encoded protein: CASSDGLGRTQYF.

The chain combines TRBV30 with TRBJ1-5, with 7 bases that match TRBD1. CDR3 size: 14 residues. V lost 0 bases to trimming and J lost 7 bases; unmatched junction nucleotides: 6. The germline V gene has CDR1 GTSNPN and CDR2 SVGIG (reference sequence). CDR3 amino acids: CAWSVEGATQPQHF. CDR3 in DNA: TGTGCCTGGAGTGTCGAGGGGGCTACGCAGCCCCAGCATTTT. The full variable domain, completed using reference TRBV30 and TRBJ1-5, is SQTIHQWPATLVQPVGSPLSLECTVEGTSNPNLYWYRQAAGRGLQLLFYSVGIGQISSEVPQNLSASRPQDRQFILSSKKLLLSDSGFYLCAWSVEGATQPQHFGDGTRLSIL.

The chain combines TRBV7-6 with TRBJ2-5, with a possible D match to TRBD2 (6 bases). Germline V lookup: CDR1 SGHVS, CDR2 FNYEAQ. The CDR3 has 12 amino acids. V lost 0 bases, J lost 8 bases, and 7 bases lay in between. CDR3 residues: CASSLARGTQYF. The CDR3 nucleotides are TGTGCCAGCAGCTTAGCGCGGGGCACCCAGTACTTC.

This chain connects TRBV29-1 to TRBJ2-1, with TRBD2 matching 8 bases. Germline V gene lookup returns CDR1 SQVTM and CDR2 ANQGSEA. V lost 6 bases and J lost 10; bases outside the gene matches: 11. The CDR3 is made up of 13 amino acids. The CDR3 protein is CSVGAGGSGEQFF. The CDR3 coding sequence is TGCAGCGTGGGGGCGGGAGGCAGCGGAGAGCAGTTCTTC.

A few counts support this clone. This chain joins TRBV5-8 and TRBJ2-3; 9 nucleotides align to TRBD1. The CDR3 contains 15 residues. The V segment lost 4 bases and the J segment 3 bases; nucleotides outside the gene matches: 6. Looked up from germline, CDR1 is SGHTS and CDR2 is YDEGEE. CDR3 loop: CASSAPGQGTDTQYF. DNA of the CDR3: TGTGCCAGCAGCGCCCCGGGACAGGGAACAGATACGCAGTATTTT.

CDR3 loop: CASSLVAAADTQYF. DNA of the CDR3: TGCGCCAGCAGCCTCGTAGCAGCGGCGGATACGCAGTATTTT. The rearrangement links TRBV4-1 to TRBJ2-3, with D perhaps matching TRBD2 (5 bases). This CDR3 has 14 amino acids. CDR1 and CDR2 from the germline V gene are MGHRA and YSYEKL. With 4 bases removed from V and 6 bases from J, the gap between germline ends came to 14 bases.

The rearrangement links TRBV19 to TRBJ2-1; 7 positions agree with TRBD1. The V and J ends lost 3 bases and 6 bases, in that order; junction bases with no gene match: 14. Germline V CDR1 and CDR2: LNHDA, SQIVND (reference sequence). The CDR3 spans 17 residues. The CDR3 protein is CASSISAGGLNSNEQFF. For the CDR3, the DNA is TGTGCCAGTAGTATCTCGGCAGGGGGTCTCAACTCCAATGAGCAGTTCTTC. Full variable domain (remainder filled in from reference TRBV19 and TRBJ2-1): DGGITQSPKYLFRKEGQNVTLSCEQNLNHDAMYWYRQDPGQGLRLIYYSQIVNDFQKGDIAEGYSVSREKKESFPLTVTSAQKNPTAFYLCASSISAGGLNSNEQFFGPGTRLTVL.

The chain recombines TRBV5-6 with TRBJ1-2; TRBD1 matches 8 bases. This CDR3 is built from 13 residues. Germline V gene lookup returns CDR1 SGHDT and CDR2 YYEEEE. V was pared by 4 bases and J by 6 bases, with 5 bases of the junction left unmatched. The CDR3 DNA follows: TGTGCCAGCAGCACCTGGACAGGGCATGGCTACACCTTC. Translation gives CASSTWTGHGYTF.

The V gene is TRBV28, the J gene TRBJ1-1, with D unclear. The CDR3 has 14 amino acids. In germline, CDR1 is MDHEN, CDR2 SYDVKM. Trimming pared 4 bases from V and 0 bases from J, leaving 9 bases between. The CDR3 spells CASSSQTLNTEAFF. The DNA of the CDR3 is TGTGCCAGCAGTTCTCAGACATTGAACACTGAAGCTTTCTTT.

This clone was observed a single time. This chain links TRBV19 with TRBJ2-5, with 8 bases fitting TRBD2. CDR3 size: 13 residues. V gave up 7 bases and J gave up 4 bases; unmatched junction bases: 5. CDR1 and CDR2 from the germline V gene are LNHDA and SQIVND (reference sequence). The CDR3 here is CASTGGRAETQYF. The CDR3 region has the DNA TGTGCCAGTACGGGGGGGCGGGCAGAGACCCAGTACTTC.

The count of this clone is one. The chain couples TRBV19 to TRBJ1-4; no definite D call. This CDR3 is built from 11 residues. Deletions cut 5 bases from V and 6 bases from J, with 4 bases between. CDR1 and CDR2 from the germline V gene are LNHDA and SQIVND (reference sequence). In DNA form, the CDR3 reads TGTGCCAGTAGTCTACATGAAAAACTGTTTTTT. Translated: CASSLHEKLFF.

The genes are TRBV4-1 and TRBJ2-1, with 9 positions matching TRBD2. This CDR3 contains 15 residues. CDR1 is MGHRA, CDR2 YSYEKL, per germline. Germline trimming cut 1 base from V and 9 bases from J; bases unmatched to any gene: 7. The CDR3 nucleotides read TGCGCCAGCAGCCAAGTGATTAGCGGGAGCGGTGAGCAGTTCTTC. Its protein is CASSQVISGSGEQFF.

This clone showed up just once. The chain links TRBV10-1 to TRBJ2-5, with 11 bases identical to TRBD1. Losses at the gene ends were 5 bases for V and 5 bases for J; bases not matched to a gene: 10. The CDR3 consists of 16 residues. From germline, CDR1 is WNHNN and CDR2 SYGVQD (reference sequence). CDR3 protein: CASSLADRGRGETQYF. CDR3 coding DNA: TGCGCCAGCAGTCTCGCGGACAGGGGGCGAGGGGAGACCCAGTACTTC.

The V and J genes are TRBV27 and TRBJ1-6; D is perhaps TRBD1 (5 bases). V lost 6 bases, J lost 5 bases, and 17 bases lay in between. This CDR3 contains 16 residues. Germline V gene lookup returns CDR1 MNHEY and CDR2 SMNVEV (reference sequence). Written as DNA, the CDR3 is TGTGCCAGCAGCCCAAGGGGTATTTTCAATAATTCACCCCTCCACTTT. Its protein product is CASSPRGIFNNSPLHF.

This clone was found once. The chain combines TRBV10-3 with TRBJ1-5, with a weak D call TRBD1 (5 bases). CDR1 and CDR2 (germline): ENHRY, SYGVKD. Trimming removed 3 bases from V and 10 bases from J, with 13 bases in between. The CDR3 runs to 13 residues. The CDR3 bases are TGTGCCATCAGTGACCGAGACAGTCAACCCCAGCATTTT. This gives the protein CAISDRDSQPQHF.

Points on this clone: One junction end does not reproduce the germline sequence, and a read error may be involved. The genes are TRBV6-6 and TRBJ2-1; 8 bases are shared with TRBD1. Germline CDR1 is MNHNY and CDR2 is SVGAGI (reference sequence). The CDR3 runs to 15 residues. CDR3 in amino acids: CASSYSPGGPNEQFF. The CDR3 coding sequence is TGTGCCAGCAGCTACTCCCCAGGGGGCCCAAATGAGCAGTTCTTC.

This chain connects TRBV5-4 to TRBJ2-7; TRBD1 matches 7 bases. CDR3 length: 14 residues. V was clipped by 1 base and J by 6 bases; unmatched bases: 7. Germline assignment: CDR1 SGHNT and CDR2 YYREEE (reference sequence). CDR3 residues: CASSLYKGAGEQYF. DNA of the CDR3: TGTGCCAGCAGCTTGTATAAGGGGGCGGGCGAGCAGTACTTC.

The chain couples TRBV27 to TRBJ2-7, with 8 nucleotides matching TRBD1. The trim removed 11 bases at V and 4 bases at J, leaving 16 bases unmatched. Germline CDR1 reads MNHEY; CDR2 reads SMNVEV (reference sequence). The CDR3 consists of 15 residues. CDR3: CACRAGGIIPYEQYF. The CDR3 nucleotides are TGTGCCTGCCGGGCAGGGGGCATAATTCCATACGAGCAGTACTTC.

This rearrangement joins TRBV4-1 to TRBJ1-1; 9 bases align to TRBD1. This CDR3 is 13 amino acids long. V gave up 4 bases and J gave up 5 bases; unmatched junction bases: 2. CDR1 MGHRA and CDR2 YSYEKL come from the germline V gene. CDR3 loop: CASSRQGGTEAFF. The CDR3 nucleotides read TGCGCCAGCAGCCGACAGGGGGGGACTGAAGCTTTCTTT.

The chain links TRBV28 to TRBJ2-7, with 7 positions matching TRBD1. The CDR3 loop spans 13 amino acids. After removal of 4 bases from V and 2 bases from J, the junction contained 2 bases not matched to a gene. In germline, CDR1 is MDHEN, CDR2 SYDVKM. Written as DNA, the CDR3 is TGTGCCAGCAGTTCGGGACAGCCCTACGAGCAGTACTTC. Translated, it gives CASSSGQPYEQYF.

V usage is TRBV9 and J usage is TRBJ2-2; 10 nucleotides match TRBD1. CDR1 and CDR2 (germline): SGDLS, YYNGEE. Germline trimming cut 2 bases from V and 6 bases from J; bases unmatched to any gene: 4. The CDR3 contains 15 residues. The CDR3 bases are TGTGCCAGCAGCGTCAGGGGACAGGGGTCCGGGGAGCTGTTTTTT. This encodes CASSVRGQGSGELFF.

The CDR3 loop is CASSLFRGPFLAYEQYF. The DNA for the CDR3 is TGTGCCAGCAGCTTGTTCAGGGGCCCCTTTCTTGCCTACGAGCAGTACTTC. V gene TRBV5-4 combines with J gene TRBJ2-7; D might be TRBD1 (6 bases). Germline-derived CDR1 and CDR2 are SGHNT and YYREEE (reference sequence). The CDR3 runs 17 residues. With 1 base removed from V and 2 bases from J, the gap between germline ends came to 19 bases.

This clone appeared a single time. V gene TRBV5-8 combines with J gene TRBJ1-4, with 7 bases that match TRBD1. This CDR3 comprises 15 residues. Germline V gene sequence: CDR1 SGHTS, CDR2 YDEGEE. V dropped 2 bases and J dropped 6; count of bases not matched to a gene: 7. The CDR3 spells CASSLQGLRDEKLFF. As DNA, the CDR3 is TGTGCCAGCAGCTTACAGGGGCTTAGAGATGAAAAACTGTTTTTT.

As DNA, the CDR3 is TGTGCCAGCAGGAATCGGGACAGTAGCAATCAGCCCCAGCATTTT. It encodes CASRNRDSSNQPQHF. V gene TRBV2 combines with J gene TRBJ1-5, with TRBD1 matching 7 bases. V lost 6 bases and J lost 0; bases outside the gene matches: 5. The germline CDR1 and CDR2 sequences are SNHLY and FYNNEI. The CDR3 runs to 15 residues.

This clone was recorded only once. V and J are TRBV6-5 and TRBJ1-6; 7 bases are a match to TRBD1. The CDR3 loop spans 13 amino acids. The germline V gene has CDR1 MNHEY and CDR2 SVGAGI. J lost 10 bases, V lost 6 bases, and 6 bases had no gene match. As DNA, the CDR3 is TGTGCCAGCAGACAGGGGTTTGGCTCACCCCTCCACTTT. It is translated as CASRQGFGSPLHF.